This T cell receptor (beta chain) is from a study of blood T cell repertoires in COVID-19. Recruits, aged about 18 to 95 years, lived in 24 US areas. This clone was seen more than once but under ten times. Repertoires were generated with immunoSEQ multiplex PCR, while TCRdb's copy carries only in-frame clones and drops some. The sample contains approximately 230,000 clones, around 89% of which appear only once. Trimming left V 0 bases short and J 1 base short, with 9 bases between. Per the germline V gene, CDR1 is LNHNV and CDR2 is YYDKDF (reference sequence). The CDR3 runs to 15 residues. The clonotype originates from a woman in her twenties or thirties who had recovered from COVID-19. The material sequenced was PBMCs or T cells enriched from blood (not recorded which). V gene TRBV15 combines with J gene TRBJ2-5; D remains unclear. This CDR3 is CATSRDLASQETQYF. The CDR3 bases are TGTGCCACCAGCAGAGATCTGGCTAGCCAAGAGACCCAGTACTTC.